A selection of T cell receptor beta chains follows, all from one sample in a study of blood T cell repertoires in COVID-19. Sequencing was performed with immunoSEQ multiplex PCR; in TCRdb, only in-frame clones are kept and a portion is missing. The data contain 250,000 or so clones, 80% to 95% of them singletons. The specimen was peripheral blood. These TCRs come from a man in his thirties or forties with COVID-19, enrolled during active disease. Both conserved end residues are part of each CDR3. A D gene is named only where the DNA matches it firmly. Some rows mark clone size as missing; the rest say once, few, many or name a class of expanded clone.

>-|TRBV3-1/TRBV3-2|-|TRBJ2-5
CASSQEGTVQETQYF
TGTGCCAGCAGCCAAGAGGGCACAGTCCAAGAGACCCAGTACTTC
>-|TRBV21-1|-|TRBJ1-2
CASSKERANYGYTF
TGTGCCAGCAGCAAAGAAAGAGCTAACTATGGCTACACCTTC
>TRBD1|TRBV6-2/TRBV6-3|-|TRBJ1-2
CASSTGQGMGGYTF
TGTGCCAGCAGTACTGGACAGGGGATGGGCGGCTACACCTTC
>-|TRBV6-1|-|TRBJ1-1
CASSDRENTEAFF
TGTGCCAGCAGTGACAGGGAGAACACTGAAGCTTTCTTT
>-|TRBV4-1|-|TRBJ2-3
CASSPAWGEADTQYF
TGCGCCAGCAGCCCCGCGTGGGGGGAGGCAGATACGCAGTATTTT
>-|TRBV3-1/TRBV3-2|-|TRBJ2-3
CASSQAPSDTQYF
TGTGCCAGCAGCCAAGCCCCTAGTGACACGCAGTATTTT
>-|TRBV6-4|-|TRBJ2-5
CASRTGEPGHGKETQYF
TGTGCCAGCAGAACCGGAGAACCGGGACATGGGAAAGAGACCCAGTACTTC
>TRBD1|TRBV9|-|TRBJ1-1
CASSVTDRGGAEAFF
TGTGCCAGCAGCGTCACGGACAGGGGTGGAGCTGAAGCTTTCTTT
>-|TRBV21-1|-|TRBJ1-2
CASSKAGGNYFYTF
TGTGCCAGCAGCAAAGCGGGGGGTAACTATTTCTACACCTTC
>TRBD2|TRBV6-5|-|TRBJ2-2
CASRYSGGGFTGELFF
TGTGCCAGCAGATACAGCGGGGGGGGCTTCACCGGGGAGCTGTTTTTT
>-|TRBV7-9|-|TRBJ2-6
CASAPGANVLTF
TGTGCCAGCGCGCCTGGGGCCAACGTCCTGACTTTC
>TRBD1|TRBV18|-|TRBJ1-1
CASSGQGKDTEAFF
TGTGCCAGCTCAGGACAGGGTAAGGACACTGAAGCTTTCTTT
>TRBD1|TRBV7-7|-|TRBJ1-3
CASSLGTGFGNTIYF
TGTGCCAGCAGCCTCGGGACAGGGTTTGGAAACACCATATATTTT
>-|TRBV10-2|few|TRBJ1-5
CASRGGIQQPQHF
TGCGCCAGCAGAGGAGGGATACAACAGCCCCAGCATTTT
>TRBD1|TRBV5-1|-|TRBJ2-7
CASSDRGQGLYEQYF
TGCGCCAGCAGCGACAGGGGACAGGGACTTTACGAGCAGTACTTC
>-|TRBV3-1/TRBV3-2|-|TRBJ2-7
CASSQVEGQGYNEQYF
TGTGCCAGCAGCCAAGTTGAAGGGCAGGGGTACAACGAGCAGTACTTC
>TRBD1|TRBV7-2|-|TRBJ2-7
CASSPGTGPYEQYF
TGTGCCAGCAGCCCTGGGACAGGTCCCTACGAGCAGTACTTC
>TRBD1|TRBV3-1/TRBV3-2|-|TRBJ1-2
CASSPTDRGTGYTF
TGTGCCAGCAGCCCCACCGACAGGGGAACTGGCTACACCTTC
>TRBD2|TRBV2|once|TRBJ2-1
CASSEVRGAGGPYNEQFF
TGTGCCAGCAGTGAAGTGCGGGGAGCGGGGGGCCCTTACAATGAGCAGTTCTTC
>-|TRBV4-1|-|TRBJ2-2
CASSQQRGPGELFF
TGCGCCAGCAGTCAACAAAGGGGTCCCGGGGAGCTGTTTTTT
>-|TRBV6-1|-|TRBJ1-2
CASSEAGGATFGYTF
TGTGCCAGCAGTGAAGCAGGGGGGGCGACTTTTGGCTACACCTTC
>-|TRBV5-5|-|TRBJ1-4
CASSLGYVMAGWGEKLFF
TGTGCCAGCAGCTTAGGCTATGTTATGGCGGGCTGGGGTGAAAAACTGTTTTTT
>TRBD1|TRBV2|-|TRBJ1-1
CASSGQGITEAFF
TGTGCCAGCAGTGGACAGGGTATCACTGAAGCTTTCTTT